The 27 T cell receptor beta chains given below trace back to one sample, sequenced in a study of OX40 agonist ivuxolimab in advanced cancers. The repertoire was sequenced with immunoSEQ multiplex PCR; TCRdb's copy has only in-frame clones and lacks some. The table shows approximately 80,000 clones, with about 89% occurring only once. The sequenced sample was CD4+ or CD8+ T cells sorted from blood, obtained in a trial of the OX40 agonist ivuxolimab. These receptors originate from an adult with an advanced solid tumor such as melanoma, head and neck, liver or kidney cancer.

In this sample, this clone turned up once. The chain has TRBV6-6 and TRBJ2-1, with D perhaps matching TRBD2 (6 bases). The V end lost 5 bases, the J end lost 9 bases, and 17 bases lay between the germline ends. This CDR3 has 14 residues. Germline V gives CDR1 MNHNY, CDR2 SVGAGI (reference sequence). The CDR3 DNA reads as TGTGCCAGCAGTCCGATCTTGGGGGAGGCTGAGCAGTTCTTC. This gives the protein CASSPILGEAEQFF.

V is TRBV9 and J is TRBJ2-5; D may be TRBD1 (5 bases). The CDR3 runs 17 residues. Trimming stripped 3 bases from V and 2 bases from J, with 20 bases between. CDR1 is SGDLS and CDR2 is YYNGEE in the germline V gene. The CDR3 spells CASSAGWVTVQQETQYF. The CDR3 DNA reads TGTGCCAGCAGCGCAGGTTGGGTGACAGTACAACAAGAGACCCAGTACTTC. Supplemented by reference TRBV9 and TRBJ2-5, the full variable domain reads DSGVTQTPKHLITATGQRVTLRCSPRSGDLSVYWYQQSLDQGLQFLIQYYNGEERAKGNILERFSAQQFPDLHSELNLSSLELGDSALYFCASSAGWVTVQQETQYFGPGTRLLVL.

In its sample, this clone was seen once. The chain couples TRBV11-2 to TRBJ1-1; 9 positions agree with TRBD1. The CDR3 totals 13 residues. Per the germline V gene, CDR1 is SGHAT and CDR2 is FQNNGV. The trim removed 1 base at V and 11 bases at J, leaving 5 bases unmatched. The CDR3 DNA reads TGTGCCAGCAGCTTAGGGACAGGGGATATCGCTTTCTTT. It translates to CASSLGTGDIAFF.

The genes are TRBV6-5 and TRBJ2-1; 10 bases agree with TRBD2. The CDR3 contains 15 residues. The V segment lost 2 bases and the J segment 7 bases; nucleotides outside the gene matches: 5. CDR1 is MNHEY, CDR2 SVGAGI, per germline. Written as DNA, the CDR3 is TGTGCCAGCAGTTACAGCGGGGGGGCTTGGAATGAGCAGTTCTTC. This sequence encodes CASSYSGGAWNEQFF.

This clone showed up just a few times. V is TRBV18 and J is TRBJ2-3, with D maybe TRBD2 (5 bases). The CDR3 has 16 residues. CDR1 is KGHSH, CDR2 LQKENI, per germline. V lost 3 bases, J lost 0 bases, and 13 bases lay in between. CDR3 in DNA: TGTGCCAGCTCACCTTGGGGAGCGGAGAGCACAGATACGCAGTATTTT. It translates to CASSPWGAESTDTQYF.

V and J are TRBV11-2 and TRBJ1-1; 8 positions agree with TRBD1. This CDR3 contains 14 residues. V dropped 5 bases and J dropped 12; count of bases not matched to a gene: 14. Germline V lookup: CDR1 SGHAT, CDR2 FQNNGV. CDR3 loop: CASSPPTGAWRSFF. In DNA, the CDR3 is TGTGCCAGCAGCCCCCCGACAGGGGCCTGGCGATCTTTCTTT.

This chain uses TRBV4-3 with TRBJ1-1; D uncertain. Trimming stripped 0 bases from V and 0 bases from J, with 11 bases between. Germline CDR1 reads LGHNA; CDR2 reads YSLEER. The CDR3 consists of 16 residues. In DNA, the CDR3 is TGCGCCAGCAGCCAAGAACTCGCAGACATGAACACTGAAGCTTTCTTT. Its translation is CASSQELADMNTEAFF.

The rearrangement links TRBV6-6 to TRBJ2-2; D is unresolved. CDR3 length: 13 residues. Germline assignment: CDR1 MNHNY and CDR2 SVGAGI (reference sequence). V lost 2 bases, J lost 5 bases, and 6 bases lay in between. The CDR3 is CASSYTLTGELFF. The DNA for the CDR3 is TGTGCCAGCAGTTACACGTTGACCGGGGAGCTGTTTTTT.

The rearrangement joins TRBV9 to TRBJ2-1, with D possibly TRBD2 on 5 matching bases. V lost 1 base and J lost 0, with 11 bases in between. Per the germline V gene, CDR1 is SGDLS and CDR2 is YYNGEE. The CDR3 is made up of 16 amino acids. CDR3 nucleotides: TGTGCCAGCAGCGTAAGGAGCGGATCCTCCTACAATGAGCAGTTCTTC. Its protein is CASSVRSGSSYNEQFF.

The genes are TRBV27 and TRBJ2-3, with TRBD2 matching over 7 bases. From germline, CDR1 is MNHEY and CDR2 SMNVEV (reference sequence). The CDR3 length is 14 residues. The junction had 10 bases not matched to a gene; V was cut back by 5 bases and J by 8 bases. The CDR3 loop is CASSLREEGGTQYF. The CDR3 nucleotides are TGTGCCAGCAGTCTCCGGGAGGAGGGAGGTACGCAGTATTTT.

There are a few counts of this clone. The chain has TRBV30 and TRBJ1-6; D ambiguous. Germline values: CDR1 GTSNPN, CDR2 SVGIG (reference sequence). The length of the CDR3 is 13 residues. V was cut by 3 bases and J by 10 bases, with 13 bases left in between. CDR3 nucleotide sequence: TGTGCCTGGAGCTTCCTCATGGCCTCACCCCTCCACTTT. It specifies CAWSFLMASPLHF.

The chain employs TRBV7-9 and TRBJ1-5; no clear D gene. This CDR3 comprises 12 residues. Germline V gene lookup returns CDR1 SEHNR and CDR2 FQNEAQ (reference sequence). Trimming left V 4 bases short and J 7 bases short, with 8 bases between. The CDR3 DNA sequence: TGTGCCAGCAGCTCTGGACGGCAGCCCCAGCATTTT. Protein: CASSSGRQPQHF.

The CDR3 reads CASSPGTGGSYEQYF. The CDR3 nucleotides are TGTGCCAGCTCACCTGGGACAGGGGGTTCCTACGAGCAGTACTTC. The V gene is TRBV18, the J gene TRBJ2-7; 11 nucleotides align to TRBD1. The CDR3 spans 15 residues. J lost 1 base, V lost 3 bases, and 2 bases had no gene match. The germline V gene encodes CDR1 KGHSH and CDR2 LQKENI. Filled out from reference TRBV18 and TRBJ2-7, the complete variable domain reads NAGVMQNPRHLVRRRGQEARLRCSPMKGHSHVYWYRQLPEEGLKFMVYLQKENIIDESGMPKERFSAEFPKEGPSILRIQQVVRGDSAAYFCASSPGTGGSYEQYFGPGTRLTVT.

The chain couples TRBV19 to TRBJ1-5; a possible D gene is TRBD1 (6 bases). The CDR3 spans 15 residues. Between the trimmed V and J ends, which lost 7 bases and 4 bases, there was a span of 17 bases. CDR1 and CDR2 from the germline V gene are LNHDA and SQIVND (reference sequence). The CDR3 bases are TGTGCCAGTAAAGTCGCGTGGAGGGGGAATCAGCCCCAGCATTTT. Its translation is CASKVAWRGNQPQHF. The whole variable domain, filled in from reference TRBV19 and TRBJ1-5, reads DGGITQSPKYLFRKEGQNVTLSCEQNLNHDAMYWYRQDPGQGLRLIYYSQIVNDFQKGDIAEGYSVSREKKESFPLTVTSAQKNPTAFYLCASKVAWRGNQPQHFGDGTRLSIL.

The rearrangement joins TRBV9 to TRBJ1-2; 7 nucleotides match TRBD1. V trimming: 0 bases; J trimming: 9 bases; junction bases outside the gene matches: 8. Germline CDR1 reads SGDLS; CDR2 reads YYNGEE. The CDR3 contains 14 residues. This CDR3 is CASSVEGVTGSYTF. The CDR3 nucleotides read TGTGCCAGCAGCGTAGAGGGGGTGACAGGGAGCTACACCTTC.

The CDR3 loop is CASSLRGHNQPQHF. The DNA of the CDR3 is TGTGCCAGCAGTCTGAGGGGGCACAATCAGCCCCAGCATTTT. The chain uses TRBV27 and TRBJ1-5, with 7 bases that match TRBD1. The CDR3 is 14 residues long. The V and J ends lost 5 bases and 3 bases, in that order; junction bases with no gene match: 4. Germline V gene lookup returns CDR1 MNHEY and CDR2 SMNVEV (reference sequence).

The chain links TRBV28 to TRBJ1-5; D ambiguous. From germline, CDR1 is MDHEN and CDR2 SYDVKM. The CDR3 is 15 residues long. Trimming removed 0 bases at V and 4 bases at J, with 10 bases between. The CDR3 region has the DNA TGTGCCAGCAGTTTATGGGCAGGTCGTAATCAGCCCCAGCATTTT. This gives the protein CASSLWAGRNQPQHF.

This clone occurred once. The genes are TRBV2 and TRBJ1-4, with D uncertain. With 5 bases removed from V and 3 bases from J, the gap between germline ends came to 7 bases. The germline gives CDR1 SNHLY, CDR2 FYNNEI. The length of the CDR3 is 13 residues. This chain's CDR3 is CASSRGANEKLFF. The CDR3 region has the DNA TGTGCCAGCAGTCGGGGTGCTAATGAAAAACTGTTTTTT.

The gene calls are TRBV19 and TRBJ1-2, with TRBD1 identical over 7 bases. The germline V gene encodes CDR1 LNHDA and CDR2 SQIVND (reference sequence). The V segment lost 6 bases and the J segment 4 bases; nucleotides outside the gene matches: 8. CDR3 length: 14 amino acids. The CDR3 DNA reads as TGTGCCAGTAGCCAGACAGGGTATACCTATGGCTACACCTTC. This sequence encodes CASSQTGYTYGYTF.

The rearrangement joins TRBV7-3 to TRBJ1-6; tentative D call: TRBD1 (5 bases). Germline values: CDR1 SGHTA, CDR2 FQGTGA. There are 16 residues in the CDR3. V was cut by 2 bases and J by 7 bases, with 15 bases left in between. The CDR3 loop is CASSLLSRGENSPLHF. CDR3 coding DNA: TGTGCCAGCAGCTTACTATCCCGAGGGGAAAATTCACCCCTCCACTTT.

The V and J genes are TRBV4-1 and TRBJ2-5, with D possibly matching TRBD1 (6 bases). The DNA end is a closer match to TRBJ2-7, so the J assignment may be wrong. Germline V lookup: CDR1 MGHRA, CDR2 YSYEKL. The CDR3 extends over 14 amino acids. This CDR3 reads CASSQDPRDTEQYF. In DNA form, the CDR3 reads TGCGCCAGCAGCCAAGATCCCAGGGACACCGAGCAGTACTTC.

The CDR3, as DNA: TGTGCCAGCAGCAAATTACCGGGACTAGCGATCAGCTCAGATACGCAGTATTTT. Residues: CASSKLPGLAISSDTQYF. The chain links TRBV28 to TRBJ2-3, with TRBD2 matching 10 bases. The CDR3 consists of 18 residues. CDR1 and CDR2 (germline): MDHEN, SYDVKM. V dropped 6 bases and J dropped 4; count of bases not matched to a gene: 16.

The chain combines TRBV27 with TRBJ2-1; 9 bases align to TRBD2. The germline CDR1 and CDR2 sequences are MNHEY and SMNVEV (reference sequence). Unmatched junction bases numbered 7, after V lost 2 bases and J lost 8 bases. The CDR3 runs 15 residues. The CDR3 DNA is TGTGCCAGCAGTTTAACTGCGGGAGGGTCCGATGAGCAGTTCTTC. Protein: CASSLTAGGSDEQFF.

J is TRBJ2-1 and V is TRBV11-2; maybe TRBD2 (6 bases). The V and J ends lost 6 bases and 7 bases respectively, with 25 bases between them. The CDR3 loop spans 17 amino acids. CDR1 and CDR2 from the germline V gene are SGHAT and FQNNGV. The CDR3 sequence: CASRSPNGGNRENEQFF. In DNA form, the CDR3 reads TGTGCCAGCAGATCCCCTAATGGGGGAAACCGGGAGAATGAGCAGTTCTTC.

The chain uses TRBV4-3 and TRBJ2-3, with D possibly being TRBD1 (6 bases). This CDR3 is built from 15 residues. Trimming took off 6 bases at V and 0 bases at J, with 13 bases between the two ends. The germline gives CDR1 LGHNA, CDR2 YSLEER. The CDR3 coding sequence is TGCGCCAGCAGTCCAAATACAGGGAGCACAGATACGCAGTATTTT. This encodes CASSPNTGSTDTQYF.

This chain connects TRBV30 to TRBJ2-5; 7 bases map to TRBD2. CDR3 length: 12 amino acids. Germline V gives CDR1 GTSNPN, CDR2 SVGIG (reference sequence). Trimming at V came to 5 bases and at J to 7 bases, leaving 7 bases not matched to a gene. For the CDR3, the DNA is TGTGCCTGGGGCCCGGGAGGTTTGACCCAGTACTTC. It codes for CAWGPGGLTQYF.

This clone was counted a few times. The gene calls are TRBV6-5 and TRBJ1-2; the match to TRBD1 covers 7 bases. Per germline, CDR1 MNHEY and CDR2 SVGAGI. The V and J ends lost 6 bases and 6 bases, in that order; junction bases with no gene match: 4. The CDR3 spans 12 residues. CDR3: CASSPTGHGYTF. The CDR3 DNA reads TGTGCCAGCAGCCCGACAGGGCATGGCTACACCTTC.